Below, 26 T cell receptor beta chains from the same sample are listed, as sequenced in a study of blood T cell repertoires in COVID-19. Method: immunoSEQ multiplex PCR; TCRdb's copy keeps in-frame clones and lacks some. The sample lists a few hundred thousand clones, about 90% seen once, with approximately 1.5% in the top ten. The sequencing input was PBMCs or T cells enriched from blood (not recorded which). These receptors all stem from a woman aged 18 to 35 with acute COVID-19.

V usage is TRBV24-1 and J usage is TRBJ2-1; weak D call: TRBD2 (5 bases). In germline, CDR1 is KGHDR, CDR2 SFDVKD. This CDR3 is built from 14 residues. With 1 base removed from V and 3 bases from J, the gap between germline ends came to 6 bases. CDR3 nucleotide sequence: TGTGCCACCAGTGATTTAGCGGACTACAATGAGCAGTTCTTC. Protein product: CATSDLADYNEQFF.

The rearrangement links TRBV11-2 to TRBJ2-3, with 7 nucleotides matching TRBD2. The length of the CDR3 is 15 residues. V lost 1 base to trimming and J lost 8 bases; unmatched junction nucleotides: 9. Germline CDR1 and CDR2: SGHAT and FQNNGV. CDR3 sequence (DNA): TGTGCCAGCAGCTTAGGTCTAGCGGTCTCGGGTACGCAGTATTTT. It is translated as CASSLGLAVSGTQYF.

The chain links TRBV5-5 to TRBJ1-6, with 7 nucleotides matching TRBD1. CDR3 length: 14 residues. Trimming cost V 3 bases and J 10 bases; bases outside gene matches: 7. Per the germline V gene, CDR1 is SGHKS and CDR2 is YYEKEE (reference sequence). CDR3 nucleotides: TGTGCCAGCAGCTCCTCGACAGGGTACTCACCCCTCCACTTT. Translating it yields CASSSSTGYSPLHF.

This clone came up a few times. J is TRBJ2-1 and V is TRBV6-4; weak D call: TRBD1 (5 bases). This CDR3 has 14 amino acids. Trimming cost V 8 bases and J 3 bases, with 14 bases left between them. Germline V gene data show CDR1 as MRHNA and CDR2 as SNTAGT. The CDR3 sequence: CASRIETDYNEQFF. As DNA, the CDR3 is TGTGCCAGCCGGATCGAGACAGACTACAATGAGCAGTTCTTC.

The chain has TRBV4-1 and TRBJ1-1; no clear D gene. This CDR3 has 12 amino acids. Deletions cut 3 bases from V and 4 bases from J, with 6 bases between. Germline CDR1 reads MGHRA; CDR2 reads YSYEKL. The DNA for the CDR3 is TGCGCCAGCAGCCAGGGGAGCACTGAAGCTTTCTTT. This translates into CASSQGSTEAFF.

The gene calls are TRBV9 and TRBJ2-1; 7 bases match TRBD2. The CDR3 has 15 amino acids. Germline V gene data show CDR1 as SGDLS and CDR2 as YYNGEE. After removal of 1 base from V and 5 bases from J, the junction contained 6 bases not matched to a gene. CDR3: CASSVYGLGHNEQFF. For the CDR3, the DNA is TGTGCCAGCAGCGTATACGGACTAGGGCACAATGAGCAGTTCTTC.

This clone was seen once. This chain joins TRBV5-1 and TRBJ2-5; D is ambiguous. With 0 bases removed from V and 5 bases from J, the gap between germline ends came to 5 bases. The CDR3 loop spans 12 amino acids. Per germline, CDR1 SGHRS and CDR2 YFSETQ. The chain's CDR3 is CASSLARETQYF. In DNA form, the CDR3 reads TGCGCCAGCAGCTTGGCCAGGGAGACCCAGTACTTC. The full variable domain, its missing parts supplied by reference TRBV5-1 and TRBJ2-5, is KAGVTQTPRYLIKTRGQQVTLSCSPISGHRSVSWYQQTPGQGLQFLFEYFSETQRNKGNFPGRFSGRQFSNSRSEMNVSTLELGDSALYLCASSLARETQYFGPGTRLLVL.

The rearrangement links TRBV5-1 to TRBJ2-4; perhaps TRBD1 as D (5 bases). The germline V gene has CDR1 SGHRS and CDR2 YFSETQ. V gave up 6 bases and J gave up 0 bases, with 10 bases separating them. The CDR3 sequence is 14 residues long. The CDR3 nucleotides are TGCGCCAGCAAGGGGAACCTAGCCAAAAACATTCAGTACTTC. Protein product: CASKGNLAKNIQYF.

The chain employs TRBV5-5 and TRBJ2-7, with a possible D match to TRBD1 (7 bases). V was cut by 4 bases and J by 6 bases, with 17 bases left in between. CDR1 is SGHKS and CDR2 is YYEKEE in the germline V gene (reference sequence). The CDR3 has 14 amino acids. DNA of the CDR3: TGTGCCAGCAGCCCGCGGGACAGCTTGTTCGAGCAGTACTTC. Translation: CASSPRDSLFEQYF.

The chain links TRBV18 to TRBJ1-1; no reliable D call. Germline CDR1 is KGHSH and CDR2 is LQKENI. The CDR3 is made up of 16 amino acids. The V and J ends lost 2 bases and 0 bases respectively, with 13 bases between them. CDR3 residues: CASSPNTLDMNTEAFF. The CDR3, as DNA: TGTGCCAGCTCACCAAATACCCTAGATATGAACACTGAAGCTTTCTTT.

The V gene is TRBV11-2, the J gene TRBJ2-7, with 8 bases aligning to TRBD2. Germline V gene sequence: CDR1 SGHAT, CDR2 FQNNGV. The CDR3 length is 15 residues. V dropped 0 bases and J dropped 4; count of bases not matched to a gene: 5. The chain's CDR3 is CASSLEAGERYEQYF. CDR3 bases: TGTGCCAGCAGCTTAGAAGCGGGAGAAAGATACGAGCAGTACTTC.

The rearrangement uses TRBV19 and TRBJ2-1; D not certain. The V gene lost 1 base and the J gene lost 10 bases, with 5 bases spanning the gap. The CDR3 contains 11 residues. CDR1 is LNHDA and CDR2 is SQIVND in the germline V gene (reference sequence). The CDR3 spells CASSIGIEQFF. CDR3 coding DNA: TGTGCCAGTAGTATAGGTATCGAGCAGTTCTTC.

The chain employs TRBV4-3 and TRBJ2-1; TRBD2 aligns across 12 bases. This CDR3 has 15 residues. J lost 6 bases, V lost 3 bases, and 3 bases had no gene match. CDR1 and CDR2 (germline): LGHNA, YSLEER. CDR3 residues: CASSHLLAGGNEQFF. The CDR3 nucleotides are TGCGCCAGCAGCCATCTACTAGCGGGGGGCAATGAGCAGTTCTTC.

This chain links TRBV4-3 with TRBJ1-2; TRBD1 agrees at 9 bases. CDR1 and CDR2 from the germline V gene are LGHNA and YSLEER. The CDR3 sequence is 17 residues long. V was pared by 1 base and J by 2 bases, with 8 bases of the junction left unmatched. This CDR3 is CASSQGGGQGGNYGYTF. CDR3 DNA: TGCGCCAGCAGCCAAGGAGGGGGACAGGGAGGAAACTATGGCTACACCTTC.

The chain combines TRBV30 with TRBJ2-2; TRBD1 matches at 10 bases. The ends lost 2 bases at V and 3 bases at J; junction bases unmatched: 3. The CDR3 spans 15 residues. Germline V CDR1 and CDR2: GTSNPN, SVGIG (reference sequence). The DNA of the CDR3 is TGTGCCTGGAGTACCGGGACAGGGGACACCGGGGAGCTGTTTTTT. Protein product: CAWSTGTGDTGELFF. The full variable domain, its missing parts supplied by reference TRBV30 and TRBJ2-2, is SQTIHQWPATLVQPVGSPLSLECTVEGTSNPNLYWYRQAAGRGLQLLFYSVGIGQISSEVPQNLSASRPQDRQFILSSKKLLLSDSGFYLCAWSTGTGDTGELFFGEGSRLTVL.

In regard to this clone: Other DNA variants within this sample encode the same CDR3. The V call is TRBV28, the J call TRBJ2-1, with a tentative D call TRBD2 (6 bases). Per germline, CDR1 MDHEN and CDR2 SYDVKM. With 2 bases removed from V and 5 bases from J, the gap between germline ends came to 10 bases. This CDR3 has 14 residues. CDR3 nucleotides: TGTGCCAGCAGTTTAACGGGAGAGGACAATGAGCAGTTCTTC. Encoded protein: CASSLTGEDNEQFF.

The J gene is TRBJ2-3, the V gene TRBV11-2, with 7 nucleotides matching TRBD2. J gave up 4 bases and V 2 bases, and 3 bases lay outside the gene matches. This CDR3 spans 14 amino acids. Germline assignment: CDR1 SGHAT and CDR2 FQNNGV. This chain's CDR3 is CASSLSGGPDTQYF. CDR3 bases: TGTGCCAGCAGCTTATCGGGAGGTCCAGATACGCAGTATTTT.

This clone was counted a single time. For the CDR3, the DNA is TGTGCCAGCAGTTCGCCGACATACCCTAATTCACCCCTCCACTTT. Translated: CASSSPTYPNSPLHF. The genes are TRBV28 and TRBJ1-6, with D unresolved. The V end lost 4 bases, the J end lost 6 bases, and 13 bases lay between the germline ends. CDR3 length: 15 amino acids. Germline-derived CDR1 and CDR2 are MDHEN and SYDVKM.

This clone was seen a few times. This chain joins TRBV7-8 and TRBJ1-2; 8 bases line up with TRBD1. The V gene's germline CDR1 is SGHVS and CDR2 FQNEAQ. V gave up 5 bases and J gave up 8 bases; unmatched junction bases: 7. The CDR3 length is 13 residues. The CDR3 spells CASSPTDRDGYTF. The CDR3 bases are TGTGCCAGCAGCCCGACGGACAGGGACGGCTACACCTTC. Looking up the rest from reference TRBV7-8 and TRBJ1-2 gives the full variable domain: GAGVSQSPRYKVAKRGQDVALRCDPISGHVSLFWYQQALGQGPEFLTYFQNEAQLDKSGLPSDRFFAERPEGSVSTLKIQRTQQEDSAVYLCASSPTDRDGYTFGSGTRLTVV.

A single count supports this clone. The V gene is TRBV6-1, the J gene TRBJ2-1; perhaps TRBD1 as D (6 bases). Germline V gene data show CDR1 as MNHNS and CDR2 as SASEGT. V lost 4 bases, J lost 0 bases, and 22 bases lay in between. The CDR3 contains 19 residues. The CDR3: CASSVGASTLRSSYNEQFF. The DNA for the CDR3 is TGTGCCAGCAGTGTGGGGGCTAGTACCCTCCGAAGCTCCTACAATGAGCAGTTCTTC.

The gene calls are TRBV10-3 and TRBJ2-7; tentative D call: TRBD1 (5 bases). V lost 2 bases and J lost 5, with 7 bases in between. CDR1 and CDR2 from the germline V gene are ENHRY and SYGVKD. The CDR3 spans 12 residues. Written as DNA, the CDR3 is TGTGCCATCAGTGAGGTACAGGACGAGCAGTACTTC. Translation: CAISEVQDEQYF.

CDR3 sequence reads: CASSYSLQNAYGYTF. CDR3 bases: TGTGCCAGTAGTTACAGTCTCCAAAATGCATATGGCTACACCTTC. V usage is TRBV19 and J usage is TRBJ1-2; D is undetermined. V was clipped by 5 bases and J by 5 bases, with 18 bases between them. Germline V gene sequence: CDR1 LNHDA, CDR2 SQIVND (reference sequence). CDR3 size: 15 residues.

The chain carries TRBV7-9 and TRBJ2-6; TRBD1 matches 7 bases. The germline gives CDR1 SEHNR, CDR2 FQNEAQ (reference sequence). Unmatched junction bases numbered 6, after V lost 7 bases and J lost 3 bases. The CDR3 has 15 residues. The CDR3 spells CASKTDRDGANVLTF. The CDR3 region has the DNA TGTGCCAGCAAAACCGACAGGGATGGGGCCAACGTCCTGACTTTC.

The rearrangement joins TRBV5-4 to TRBJ2-1; 7 nucleotides agree with TRBD2. Unmatched junction bases numbered 6, after V lost 4 bases and J lost 5 bases. There are 14 residues in the CDR3. Germline values: CDR1 SGHNT, CDR2 YYREEE (reference sequence). CDR3: CASSRTSANNEQFF. The DNA for the CDR3 is TGTGCCAGCAGCCGAACTAGCGCGAACAATGAGCAGTTCTTC.

V is TRBV27 and J is TRBJ2-7; TRBD2 matches at 10 bases. Losses at the gene ends were 2 bases for V and 4 bases for J; bases not matched to a gene: 14. CDR1 is MNHEY and CDR2 is SMNVEV in the germline V gene (reference sequence). The CDR3 length is 18 residues. CDR3 sequence reads: CASSLRIRASGSLYEQYF. The DNA of the CDR3 is TGTGCCAGCAGTTTAAGGATCCGGGCTAGCGGGAGTCTTTACGAGCAGTACTTC.

J is TRBJ2-1 and V is TRBV28; perhaps D is TRBD1 or TRBD2 (6 bases each). The germline gives CDR1 MDHEN, CDR2 SYDVKM. The CDR3 consists of 12 residues. Trimming removed 6 bases from V and 9 bases from J, with 12 bases in between. The CDR3: CASRLQGGEQFF. CDR3 in DNA: TGTGCCAGCAGATTACAGGGAGGTGAGCAGTTCTTC. The variable domain in full, with the rest retrieved from reference TRBV28 and TRBJ2-1, is DVKVTQSSRYLVKRTGEKVFLECVQDMDHENMFWYRQDPGLGLRLIYFSYDVKMKEKGDIPEGYSVSREKKERFSLILESASTNQTSMYLCASRLQGGEQFFGPGTRLTVL.